These 31 T cell receptor beta chains share one sample of origin, sequenced in a study of blood T cells in healthy people across ages. PCR was performed a second time for about 7 to 11 cycles using a sample-barcoded 5' primer and a J-beta primer mix. TCRdb reprocessed the 5' RACE reads with MiXCR, giving one entry per CDR3 protein. The data hold about 1.8 million distinct CDR3 sequences, with less than 50% observed a single time. Sequencing was performed on blood. Every receptor here comes from a woman in her thirties or forties in good health.

This clonotype was detected only once. The J gene is TRBJ2-2, the V gene TRBV6-5; TRBD2 is a possible D gene (5 bases). This CDR3 has 15 amino acids. Trimming pared 6 bases from V and 6 bases from J, leaving 17 bases between. CDR1 MNHEY and CDR2 SVGAGI come from the germline V gene. In DNA, the CDR3 is TGTGCCAGCAGCCTGGGAGAGTATGTCTCCGGGGAGCTGTTTTTT. Protein sequence: CASSLGEYVSGELFF.

This sequence joins TRBV28 and TRBJ2-1, with a tentative D call TRBD2 (6 bases). Germline V CDR1 and CDR2: MDHEN, SYDVKM. V was pared by 6 bases and J by 7 bases, with 19 bases between. There are 15 residues in the CDR3. The DNA of the CDR3 is TGTGCCAGCAGAGGTAGAGCGGGTTCAGGGAATGAGCAGTTCTTC. It is translated as CASRGRAGSGNEQFF.

J is TRBJ2-1 and V is TRBV5-1; D unresolved. V lost 4 bases to trimming and J lost 0 bases, with 14 bases between them. Germline CDR1 and CDR2: SGHRS and YFSETQ. The CDR3 consists of 16 residues. The CDR3 sequence is CASSPNELGSYNEQFF. CDR3 nucleotides: TGCGCCAGCAGCCCGAATGAGTTGGGCTCCTACAATGAGCAGTTCTTC.

This clonotype has just a few counts. The rearrangement links TRBV7-3 to TRBJ1-2; 7 nucleotides match TRBD1. This CDR3 comprises 14 residues. Germline V gives CDR1 SGHTA, CDR2 FQGTGA. V lost 5 bases, J lost 6 bases, and 9 bases stayed unmatched. The CDR3: CASSPRRGRDGYTF. In nucleotides, the CDR3 is TGTGCCAGCAGCCCTCGTAGGGGGCGAGATGGCTACACCTTC.

The gene calls are TRBV20-1 and TRBJ1-5; weak D call: TRBD1 (6 bases). V lost 6 bases to trimming and J lost 2 bases, with 14 bases between them. This CDR3 comprises 14 residues. The V gene's germline CDR1 is DFQATT and CDR2 SNEGSKA (reference sequence). CDR3 amino acids: CSAVGALGNQPQHF. The DNA of the CDR3 is TGCAGTGCCGTGGGGGCATTGGGCAATCAGCCCCAGCATTTT.

J is TRBJ1-5 and V is TRBV5-1; no clear D. Germline assignment: CDR1 SGHRS and CDR2 YFSETQ. CDR3 length equals 14 residues. Between the trimmed V and J ends, which lost 1 base and 5 bases, there was a span of 10 bases. Written as DNA, the CDR3 is TGCGCCAGCAGCTTGACGGTGGGAGATCAGCCCCAGCATTTT. This translates into CASSLTVGDQPQHF.

In this sample, this clonotype turned up a few times. The chain combines TRBV29-1 with TRBJ2-1, with 10 bases identical to TRBD1. The CDR3 contains 13 residues. J lost 7 bases, V lost 5 bases, and 5 bases had no gene match. CDR1 and CDR2 (germline): SQVTM, ANQGSEA. The CDR3 DNA is TGCAGCGTTAGGACAGGGGGAGGGAATGAGCAGTTCTTC. It encodes CSVRTGGGNEQFF.

The DNA of the CDR3 is TGTGCCAGCAGCGTAGCTACGGGCTACGGCGAGCAGTTCTTC. Protein product: CASSVATGYGEQFF. The chain employs TRBV9 and TRBJ2-1; D remains unclear. CDR1 SGDLS and CDR2 YYNGEE come from the germline V gene. The CDR3 sequence is 14 residues long. Trimming cost V 0 bases and J 10 bases, with 14 bases left between them.

The chain carries TRBV7-2 and TRBJ2-5; a weak D match, TRBD2 (6 bases). The V end lost 3 bases, the J end lost 6 bases, and 11 bases lay between the germline ends. The CDR3 runs 13 residues. The V gene's germline CDR1 is SGHTA and CDR2 FQGNSA. The CDR3 DNA reads TGTGCCAGCAGCTTTGGTGGGGGGAAGACCCAGTACTTC. Its translation is CASSFGGGKTQYF.

In this sample, this clonotype turned up a few times. V and J are TRBV15 and TRBJ2-3; TRBD2 agrees at 7 bases. The CDR3 has 16 residues. J was trimmed by 4 bases and V by 4 bases; bases with no gene match: 11. CDR1 LNHNV and CDR2 YYDKDF come from the germline V gene (reference sequence). The CDR3 loop is CATSTTDGRGADTQYF. CDR3 in DNA: TGTGCCACCAGCACCACTGACGGCCGGGGGGCAGATACGCAGTATTTT.

This clonotype has just a few counts. This rearrangement joins TRBV9 to TRBJ2-1, with TRBD2 matching over 10 bases. The CDR3 is 17 residues long. The germline V gene encodes CDR1 SGDLS and CDR2 YYNGEE. Losses at the gene ends were 1 base for V and 6 bases for J; bases not matched to a gene: 10. The CDR3 region has the DNA TGTGCCAGCAGCGTAACCGTCAAGCGGGGGGGCCTCAATGAGCAGTTCTTC. Residues: CASSVTVKRGGLNEQFF. Looking up the rest from reference TRBV9 and TRBJ2-1 gives the full variable domain: DSGVTQTPKHLITATGQRVTLRCSPRSGDLSVYWYQQSLDQGLQFLIQYYNGEERAKGNILERFSAQQFPDLHSELNLSSLELGDSALYFCASSVTVKRGGLNEQFFGPGTRLTVL.

This clonotype has more than one count but fewer than ten. The genes are TRBV4-1 and TRBJ1-2; 9 bases line up with TRBD1. The CDR3 extends over 16 amino acids. V was pared by 2 bases and J by 3 bases, with 7 bases of the junction left unmatched. Germline-derived CDR1 and CDR2 are MGHRA and YSYEKL. CDR3 amino acids: CASSQPDRGGDYGYTF. Written as DNA, the CDR3 is TGCGCCAGCAGCCAACCTGACAGGGGGGGTGACTATGGCTACACCTTC.

This clonotype was counted only a few times. The V and J genes are TRBV11-2 and TRBJ2-7, with 9 bases matching TRBD1. J lost 5 bases, V lost 5 bases, and 7 bases had no gene match. Looked up from germline, CDR1 is SGHAT and CDR2 is FQNNGV. CDR3 length equals 14 residues. The CDR3 sequence is CASSANRGQDEQYF. The CDR3, as DNA: TGTGCCAGCAGCGCAAACAGGGGGCAGGACGAGCAGTACTTC.

The gene calls are TRBV12-3 or TRBV12-4 and TRBJ2-2, with a tentative D call TRBD2 (6 bases). This CDR3 is built from 14 residues. Trimming stripped 6 bases from V and 5 bases from J, with 13 bases between. The CDR3 nucleotides read TGTGCCAGCAGGACGGGACTCCTTACCGGGGAGCTGTTTTTT. This translates into CASRTGLLTGELFF.

This clonotype was observed a single time. V is TRBV5-1 and J is TRBJ2-1; TRBD2 matches 12 bases. V shed 2 bases and J 3 bases; nucleotides not matched to a gene: 9. The CDR3 runs to 18 residues. The germline V gene has CDR1 SGHRS and CDR2 YFSETQ. CDR3 sequence reads: CASSFKTTSGGVYNEQFF. The DNA for the CDR3 is TGCGCCAGCAGCTTCAAAACGACTAGCGGGGGAGTCTACAATGAGCAGTTCTTC.

The rearrangement joins TRBV5-1 to TRBJ2-4; 9 bases fit TRBD1. Losses at the gene ends were 4 bases for V and 2 bases for J; bases not matched to a gene: 10. The germline CDR1 and CDR2 sequences are SGHRS and YFSETQ. There are 17 residues in the CDR3. In DNA, the CDR3 is TGCGCCAGCAGCGGGGGAACAGGGGGCGCATCCAAAAACATTCAGTACTTC. Residues: CASSGGTGGASKNIQYF.

This chain links TRBV27 with TRBJ2-7; D is ambiguous. Germline-derived CDR1 and CDR2 are MNHEY and SMNVEV (reference sequence). The CDR3 totals 14 residues. V was clipped by 4 bases and J by 1 base, with 11 bases between them. DNA of the CDR3: TGTGCCAGCAGTTCGGGCCCAGAATCCTACGAGCAGTACTTC. Its protein product is CASSSGPESYEQYF.

The chain combines TRBV7-3 with TRBJ1-2; D might be TRBD1 (6 bases). This CDR3 region has 16 residues. Trimming took off 2 bases at V and 2 bases at J, with 15 bases between the two ends. The germline V gene has CDR1 SGHTA and CDR2 FQGTGA. This CDR3 reads CASSLLGQGPNYGYTF. Written as DNA, the CDR3 is TGTGCCAGCAGCTTATTGGGACAAGGCCCAAACTATGGCTACACCTTC.

The chain carries TRBV6-2 or TRBV6-3 and TRBJ2-5, with a tentative D call TRBD2 (6 bases). The ends were cut back, 7 bases at V and 4 bases at J, with 13 bases in the middle. Germline V gene sequence: CDR1 MNHEY, CDR2 SVGEGT. The CDR3 has 13 residues. The CDR3 nucleotides read TGTGCCAGCAAGCGGGCTACTCTAGAGACCCAGTACTTC. It specifies CASKRATLETQYF.

Note on this clonotype: A much larger clone lies one base from this, so it may be a read error. The chain combines TRBV12-3 or TRBV12-4 with TRBJ2-1, with unresolved D. CDR3 length equals 13 residues. The CDR3 loop is CASSAVSYDEQFF. For the CDR3, the DNA is TGTGCCAGCAGTGCCGTCTCCTACGATGAGCAGTTCTTC.

The sample holds a few counts of this clonotype. This chain links TRBV27 with TRBJ2-3; TRBD2 aligns across 8 bases. The CDR3 sequence is 16 residues long. CDR1 and CDR2 from the germline V gene are MNHEY and SMNVEV (reference sequence). J gave up 2 bases and V 2 bases, and 6 bases lay outside the gene matches. The CDR3 reads CASSLIGGGSTDTQYF. CDR3 sequence (DNA): TGTGCCAGCAGTTTAATCGGGGGGGGGTCCACAGATACGCAGTATTTT.

This rearrangement joins TRBV20-1 to TRBJ2-7, with 7 bases matching TRBD2. CDR1 and CDR2 (germline): DFQATT, SNEGSKA (reference sequence). This CDR3 is 14 amino acids long. The ends lost 3 bases at V and 7 bases at J; junction bases unmatched: 12. The CDR3 DNA reads as TGCAGTGCTAGGCCCCTTGGGGGGGGATATGAGCAGTACTTC. This encodes CSARPLGGGYEQYF.

V gene TRBV7-2 combines with J gene TRBJ1-4; a weak D match, TRBD1 (5 bases). This CDR3 is built from 14 residues. The germline V gene has CDR1 SGHTA and CDR2 FQGNSA. V shed 5 bases and J shed 7 bases, with 14 bases lying between them. CDR3 bases: TGTGCCAGCAGCCGGCTAGGACACGGTGAAAAACTGTTTTTT. Its translation: CASSRLGHGEKLFF. Combining the CDR3 with reference TRBV7-2 and TRBJ1-4 gives the whole variable domain GAGVSQSPSNKVTEKGKDVELRCDPISGHTALYWYRQSLGQGLEFLIYFQGNSAPDKSGLPSDRFSAERTGGSVSTLTIQRTQQEDSAVYLCASSRLGHGEKLFFGSGTQLSVL.

The rearrangement uses TRBV6-2 or TRBV6-3 and TRBJ2-7; TRBD1 aligns across 8 bases. V dropped 6 bases and J dropped 7; count of bases not matched to a gene: 11. The CDR3 contains 14 residues. From germline, CDR1 is MNHEY and CDR2 SVGEGT. In nucleotides, the CDR3 is TGTGCCAGCAGCCATGGACAGGGCCAGTGTGAGCAGTACTTC. It specifies CASSHGQGQCEQYF.

This clonotype was seen just once. The rearrangement uses TRBV27 and TRBJ2-5; D perhaps matches TRBD2 (7 bases). The length of the CDR3 is 13 residues. Between the trimmed V and J ends, which lost 5 bases and 11 bases, there was a span of 18 bases. CDR1 MNHEY and CDR2 SMNVEV come from the germline V gene (reference sequence). DNA of the CDR3: TGTGCCAGCAGTGGAGCCCGGGGGGCCAAGCAGTACTTC. Translation: CASSGARGAKQYF.

This clonotype was counted between two and nine times. A read error may produce the germline difference seen at one junction end. The chain uses TRBV7-7 and TRBJ2-5; TRBD2 agrees at 13 bases. The germline gives CDR1 SSHAT, CDR2 FNYEAQ (reference sequence). The CDR3 has 17 residues. In nucleotides, the CDR3 is TGTGCTAGCAGCTCGGGACTAGCGGGGATATGGGAAGAGACCCAGTACTTC. Translated, it gives CASSSGLAGIWEETQYF.

The chain carries TRBV20-1 and TRBJ2-5; TRBD2 is a possible D gene (5 bases). This CDR3 region has 15 residues. Germline CDR1 reads DFQATT; CDR2 reads SNEGSKA (reference sequence). The ends were cut back, 0 bases at V and 2 bases at J, with 13 bases in the middle. The CDR3 nucleotides are TGCAGTGCTAGAGATCCGGCCCGGACTCAAGAGACCCAGTACTTC. Translated: CSARDPARTQETQYF.

The chain joins TRBV14 to TRBJ2-6; unclear D gene. The CDR3 is 12 residues long. Per the germline V gene, CDR1 is SGHDN and CDR2 is FVKESK. V was trimmed by 1 base and J by 18 bases, leaving 13 bases between them. DNA of the CDR3: TGTGCCAGCAGCCAAGGATTCTCCCAAGGGACTTTC. Protein sequence: CASSQGFSQGTF.

The chain couples TRBV27 to TRBJ2-7; 10 bases agree with TRBD1. Per the germline V gene, CDR1 is MNHEY and CDR2 is SMNVEV (reference sequence). The CDR3 totals 15 residues. After removal of 5 bases from V and 3 bases from J, the junction contained 7 bases not matched to a gene. The CDR3 DNA reads TGTGCCAGCAGTGCCCGACAGGGGGCTAGCTACGAGCAGTACTTC. Translated, it gives CASSARQGASYEQYF.

The rearrangement uses TRBV4-3 and TRBJ2-7, with 9 bases fitting TRBD1. The germline gives CDR1 LGHNA, CDR2 YSLEER. J was trimmed by 7 bases and V by 1 base; bases with no gene match: 5. The CDR3 spans 14 residues. This CDR3 reads CASSQARQGGEQYF. DNA of the CDR3: TGCGCCAGCAGCCAAGCCAGACAGGGGGGGGAGCAGTACTTC.

This sequence joins TRBV18 and TRBJ2-3; D uncertain. Germline CDR1 is KGHSH and CDR2 is LQKENI. V lost 2 bases and J lost 10, with 13 bases in between. The CDR3 length is 13 residues. This CDR3 reads CASSPSADWPQYF. The DNA for the CDR3 is TGTGCCAGCTCACCATCGGCAGATTGGCCGCAGTATTTT. Supplemented by reference TRBV18 and TRBJ2-3, the full variable domain reads NAGVMQNPRHLVRRRGQEARLRCSPMKGHSHVYWYRQLPEEGLKFMVYLQKENIIDESGMPKERFSAEFPKEGPSILRIQQVVRGDSAAYFCASSPSADWPQYFGPGTRLTVL.